The rows below give T cell receptor beta chains drawn from one sample of a study of shared clonotypes between healthy human individuals. Generated by immunoSEQ multiplex PCR, the TCRdb table keeps only in-frame clones and is missing some. The table lists some 2,100,000 clones, 85% to 95% of them singletons. Sequenced: naive CD8+ T cells from PBMCs. Receptors originate from a man between 18 and 35 years old in good health. Some clones in this sample may be carry-over from other donors' samples. Each CDR3 is given with its conserved first and last residue. Fields, in order: V gene, D gene, J gene, clone size, CDR3 DNA, CDR3 protein. The D gene is left open where the match is weak. Some rows have no size entry. The others give once, few or many, or a class for an expanded clone.

TRBV7-6	TRBD2	TRBJ2-7	NA	TGTGCCAGCAGCCCCAGCGGGAGTGTTGGCGAGCAGTACTTC	CASSPSGSVGEQYF
TRBV25-1	TRBD1	TRBJ1-4	many	TGTGCCAGCCGGGACAGGGAAAGTGAAAAACTGTTTTTT	CASRDRESEKLFF
TRBV4-1	NA	TRBJ1-1	NA	TGCGCCAGCAGCCTTCTCTCGGGTGAAGCTTTCTTT	CASSLLSGEAFF
TRBV2	NA	TRBJ1-2	few	TGTGCCAGCATGGGCTGGGCTAACTATGGCTACACCTTC	CASMGWANYGYTF
TRBV13	TRBD2	TRBJ2-5	NA	TGTGCCAGCAGCTACCGGACTAGCGGTTCTGAGACCCAGTACTTC	CASSYRTSGSETQYF
TRBV5-1	NA	TRBJ2-5	NA	TGCGCCAGCAGCTTGGTGGGGTGGGAGACCCAGTACTTC	CASSLVGWETQYF
TRBV27	NA	TRBJ2-5	NA	TGTGCCAGCAGTGTTTTCGGTGGGTCCCAGTACTTC	CASSVFGGSQYF
TRBV5-1	NA	TRBJ2-3	once	TGCGCCAGCAGCTTGACGTCTGGCGGGTATAGCGTCCCAGATACGCAGTATTTT	CASSLTSGGYSVPDTQYF
TRBV9	NA	TRBJ2-7	few	TGTGCCAGCAGCGTATCCCACGGCTACTACGAGCAGTACTTC	CASSVSHGYYEQYF
TRBV5-4	TRBD1	TRBJ2-7	once	TGTGCCAGCAGCGAAGGGACAGGGAGCTCCTACGAGCAGTACTTC	CASSEGTGSSYEQYF
TRBV2	NA	TRBJ2-5	NA	TGTGCCAGCAGTGAAATAGGGCAAGAGACCCAGTACTTC	CASSEIGQETQYF
TRBV4-3	TRBD1	TRBJ2-7	once	TGCGCCAGCAGCCAAGATTGGGACAGGGGGGACGAGCAGTACTTC	CASSQDWDRGDEQYF
TRBV9	TRBD1	TRBJ1-1	NA	TGTGCCAGCAGCGCGGGACAGCGGGGCGGCACTGAAGCTTTCTTT	CASSAGQRGGTEAFF
TRBV27	TRBD1	TRBJ2-7	NA	TGTGCCAGCGGACCGACAGGGGGCTACGAGCAGTACTTC	CASGPTGGYEQYF
TRBV27	TRBD2	TRBJ2-7	NA	TGTGCCAGCAGTTCAATCGGGAAGATCACTAGCGGGACCCCGTACGAGCAGTACTTC	CASSSIGKITSGTPYEQYF
TRBV15	TRBD1	TRBJ2-2	NA	TGTGCCACCAGCAAGCGGACAGGGTGGCCCGGGGAGCTGTTTTTT	CATSKRTGWPGELFF
TRBV28	NA	TRBJ2-7	NA	TGTGCCAGCAGTTTTCAGGGGCACGGGCCCGAGCAGTACTTC	CASSFQGHGPEQYF
TRBV6-1	NA	TRBJ1-5	NA	TGTGCCAGCAGGGCGCGTAGCAATCAGCCCCAGCATTTT	CASRARSNQPQHF
TRBV13	TRBD1	TRBJ2-2	NA	TGTGCCAGCAGCCCCCTGGGGTCCAGGGGGCTCATCGGGGAGCTGTTTTTT	CASSPLGSRGLIGELFF
TRBV5-1	TRBD2	TRBJ2-1	NA	TGCGCCAGCAGCTTGGGTCGGGAGGCCCCCTACAATGAGCAGTTCTTC	CASSLGREAPYNEQFF
TRBV13	NA	TRBJ2-1	once	TGTGCCAGCAGCTTGGAGACTAGCAATGAGCAGTTCTTC	CASSLETSNEQFF
TRBV28	TRBD1	TRBJ2-5	NA	TGTGCCAGCAGCTCCCGGCTGGGGACAGGGGTTTCGGAGACCCAGTACTTC	CASSSRLGTGVSETQYF
TRBV28	TRBD1	TRBJ1-2	NA	TGTGCCAGCAGTTTAAGGACAGGTGTAGATGGCTACACCTTC	CASSLRTGVDGYTF
TRBV28	TRBD2	TRBJ2-7	once	TGTGCCAGCATTCTAGCGGGAGGGGTCGAGCAGTACTTC	CASILAGGVEQYF
TRBV11-2	NA	TRBJ1-5	once	TGTGCCAGCAGCTTAGGATCTGGCGGGGGTTGGCCCCAGCATTTT	CASSLGSGGGWPQHF
TRBV28	NA	TRBJ2-7	NA	TGTGCCAGCAGTTTTGGGGGGCCTTACGAGCAGTACTTC	CASSFGGPYEQYF
TRBV2	NA	TRBJ2-1	NA	TGTGCCAGCAGTCCTTCTAGGATCTCCTACAATGAGCAGTTCTTC	CASSPSRISYNEQFF
TRBV11-2	NA	TRBJ2-5	NA	TGTGCCAGCAGCCAGGGGCCCAAAGAGACCCAGTACTTC	CASSQGPKETQYF
TRBV6-1	NA	TRBJ1-1	NA	TGTGCCAGCAGTGAAGCTCGACAGTCTATGAACACTGAAGCTTTCTTT	CASSEARQSMNTEAFF
TRBV11-2	NA	TRBJ2-7	NA	TGTGCCAGCAGCTTTTTAGGGGAGCAGTACTTC	CASSFLGEQYF
TRBV27	NA	TRBJ2-2	NA	TGTGCCAGCAGTTTTCGGAGCCACACCGGGGAGCTGTTTTTT	CASSFRSHTGELFF
TRBV28	NA	TRBJ1-3	NA	TGTGCCAGCAGTCCTCTAGTTCGCTCTGGAAACACCATATATTTT	CASSPLVRSGNTIYF
TRBV7-9	NA	TRBJ1-1	NA	TGTGCCACCCAGGATTTGAACACTGAAGCTTTCTTT	CATQDLNTEAFF
TRBV19	NA	TRBJ2-1	NA	TGTGCCAGTAGTATAGGAGGGTATGAGCAGTTCTTC	CASSIGGYEQFF
TRBV7-3	TRBD1	TRBJ1-5	NA	TGTGCCAGCAGCCCGACAGGGGGCGGTCAGCCCCAGCATTTT	CASSPTGGGQPQHF
TRBV5-1	NA	TRBJ2-4	NA	TGCGCCAGCAGCTTGGGTGGCGAAATCCGAAACATTCAGTACTTC	CASSLGGEIRNIQYF
TRBV2	NA	TRBJ2-7	NA	TGTGCCAGCAGTGATCTGGGAGCCTACGAGCAGTACTTC	CASSDLGAYEQYF
TRBV29-1	NA	TRBJ2-7	NA	TGCAGCGGGGGCAGGGCCTCCTACGAGCAGTACTTC	CSGGRASYEQYF
TRBV18	TRBD2	TRBJ2-2	once	TGTGCCAGCTCACCACCGGGACAGAGACGTCCTAGCGGGAGGGCCATCGGGGAGCTGTTTTTT	CASSPPGQRRPSGRAIGELFF
TRBV11-2	NA	TRBJ2-1	NA	TGTGCCAGCACTCAGGCCCCCGAGTGGGAGGTTTCCTACAATGAGCAGTTCTTC	CASTQAPEWEVSYNEQFF
TRBV15	NA	TRBJ1-4	NA	TGTGCCACCAGCAGAGCACACGTGGAAGAAAAACTGTTTTTT	CATSRAHVEEKLFF
TRBV6-6	NA	TRBJ2-7	NA	TGTGCCAGCAGAACCGGGTCCTTTGGGAGATCCTACGAGCAGTACTTC	CASRTGSFGRSYEQYF
TRBV5-1	NA	TRBJ2-7	NA	TGCGCCAGCAGCTTGAGTGGGGAGCAGTACTTC	CASSLSGEQYF
TRBV5-6	NA	TRBJ2-5	NA	TGTGCCAGCAGCTTCGGGACGGCCCAAGAGACCCAGTACTTC	CASSFGTAQETQYF
TRBV7-9	NA	TRBJ2-2	NA	TGTGCCAGCAGCTTAGTAATTGGGGAGCTGTTTTTT	CASSLVIGELFF
TRBV28	TRBD2	TRBJ2-7	NA	TGTGCCAGCAGTCACCGGGTAGCGGGAGCGGACGAGCAGTACTTC	CASSHRVAGADEQYF
TRBV6-1	NA	TRBJ2-1	few	TGTGCCAGCAGTGAAGTCGGGAATGAGCAGTTCTTC	CASSEVGNEQFF
TRBV28	NA	TRBJ2-5	NA	TGTGCCAGCAGGTATACCAACCAAGAGACCCAGTACTTC	CASRYTNQETQYF
TRBV27	NA	TRBJ2-7	NA	TGTGCCAGCAGTACAAAGCGTGAGTGGGAGAAGTACTACGAGCAGTACTTC	CASSTKREWEKYYEQYF
TRBV14	NA	TRBJ2-2	NA	TGTGCCAGCAGCCTCTCCGCGAACACCGGGGAGCTGTTTTTT	CASSLSANTGELFF
TRBV20-1	NA	TRBJ2-7	NA	TGCAGTGCCCCTCGGGGCTACGAGCAGTACTTC	CSAPRGYEQYF